Given below is one T cell receptor (beta chain) in context. CDR1 and CDR2 from the germline V gene are SSHAT and FNYEAQ (reference sequence). The V end was cut by 1 base, the J end by 2 bases, with 12 bases between. The CDR3 is 15 residues long. The record originates from a study of human T cells and chemical hapten exposure. The authors extracted total RNA from unfractionated whole blood. In the library, unique molecular identifiers were attached to individual cDNA molecules. TCRdb processed the reads anew with MiXCR; each CDR3 protein has one entry. In the table there are about 120,000 distinct CDR3 sequences, roughly 8.5% of which are singletons.

Source material: whole blood. The V call is TRBV7-7, the J call TRBJ2-7; D is possibly TRBD2 (5 bases). The clonotype originates from a human donor in good health. Some clones in this sample may be carry-over from other donors' samples. The CDR3 loop reads CASSLGPGTTYEQYF. CDR3 in DNA: TGTGCCAGCAGCTTAGGACCGGGAACGACCTACGAGCAGTACTTC.